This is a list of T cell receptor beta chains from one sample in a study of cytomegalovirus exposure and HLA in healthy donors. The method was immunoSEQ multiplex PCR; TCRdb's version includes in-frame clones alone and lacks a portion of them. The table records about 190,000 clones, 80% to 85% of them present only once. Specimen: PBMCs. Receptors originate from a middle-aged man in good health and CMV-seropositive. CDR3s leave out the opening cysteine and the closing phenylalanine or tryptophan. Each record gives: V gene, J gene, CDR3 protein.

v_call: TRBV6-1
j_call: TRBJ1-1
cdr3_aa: ATQWGVNTEAF

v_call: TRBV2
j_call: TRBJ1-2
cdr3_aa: ASSDTGTGYGYT

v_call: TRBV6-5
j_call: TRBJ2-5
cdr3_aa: ASSYSVPPRREQY

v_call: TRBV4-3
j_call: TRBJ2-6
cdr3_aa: ASSQVGGAGANVLT

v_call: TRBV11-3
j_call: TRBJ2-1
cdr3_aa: ASSHRDSQYNEQF

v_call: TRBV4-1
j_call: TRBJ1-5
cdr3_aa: ASSQRYRGNQPQH

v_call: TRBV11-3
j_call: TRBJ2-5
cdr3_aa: ASSLAGIKTQY

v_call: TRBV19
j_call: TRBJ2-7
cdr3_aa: ASSIRGRDFPYEQY

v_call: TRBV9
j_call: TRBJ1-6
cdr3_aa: ASSVTGGANSPLH

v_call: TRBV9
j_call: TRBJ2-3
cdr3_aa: ASSVLAGVTDTQY

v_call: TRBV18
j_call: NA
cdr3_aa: ASSPRDSHAVEQY

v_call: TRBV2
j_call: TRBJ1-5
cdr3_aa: ASSVSGGPNQPQH

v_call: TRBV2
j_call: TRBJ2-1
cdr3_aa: ASKGRGHYEQF

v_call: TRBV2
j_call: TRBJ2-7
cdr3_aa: ASSEVAQGFGQY

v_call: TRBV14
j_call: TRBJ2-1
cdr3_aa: ASSPTRTLYNEQF

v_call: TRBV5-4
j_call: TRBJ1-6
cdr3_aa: ASSLAGLGNSPLH

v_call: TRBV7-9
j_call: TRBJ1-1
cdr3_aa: ASSTKGGVREAF

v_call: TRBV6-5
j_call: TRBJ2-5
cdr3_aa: ASSYSTDYRQTQY

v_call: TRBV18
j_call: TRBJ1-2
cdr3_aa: ASSPRQGDGYT

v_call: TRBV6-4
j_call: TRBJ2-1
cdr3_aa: ASSDLAGASYNEQF

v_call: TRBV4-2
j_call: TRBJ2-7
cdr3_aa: ASSQEGRRGDEQY

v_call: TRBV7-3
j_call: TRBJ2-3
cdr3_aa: ASSPPGGASTDTQY

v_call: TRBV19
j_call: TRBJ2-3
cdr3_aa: ASSISSGSTDTQY

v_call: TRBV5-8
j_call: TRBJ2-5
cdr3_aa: ASSLAGGQETQY

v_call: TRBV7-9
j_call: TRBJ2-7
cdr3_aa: ASSLTGGGEQY